The entry below gives a single TCR beta chain sequence along with its context. Clones were sequenced by immunoSEQ multiplex PCR, and TCRdb holds only the in-frame ones, with some missing. The table lists around 94,000 clones, about nine tenths of them singletons. Germline lookup yields CDR1 SGHRS and CDR2 YFSETQ. V shed 4 bases and J shed 9 bases, with 19 bases lying between them. The CDR3 runs to 14 residues. This sample is part of a study of blood T cell repertoires in COVID-19. The rearrangement joins TRBV5-1 to TRBJ2-5, with D maybe TRBD1 (5 bases). This sequence was found in a woman in her 50s with COVID-19, enrolled during active disease. Specimen: peripheral blood. CDR3 amino acids: CASSIRTTEGAQYF. The CDR3 nucleotides read TGCGCCAGCAGCATACGGACCACCGAAGGGGCCCAGTACTTC. Full variable domain (outside the CDR3, taken from reference TRBV5-1 and TRBJ2-5): KAGVTQTPRYLIKTRGQQVTLSCSPISGHRSVSWYQQTPGQGLQFLFEYFSETQRNKGNFPGRFSGRQFSNSRSEMNVSTLELGDSALYLCASSIRTTEGAQYFGPGTRLLVL.